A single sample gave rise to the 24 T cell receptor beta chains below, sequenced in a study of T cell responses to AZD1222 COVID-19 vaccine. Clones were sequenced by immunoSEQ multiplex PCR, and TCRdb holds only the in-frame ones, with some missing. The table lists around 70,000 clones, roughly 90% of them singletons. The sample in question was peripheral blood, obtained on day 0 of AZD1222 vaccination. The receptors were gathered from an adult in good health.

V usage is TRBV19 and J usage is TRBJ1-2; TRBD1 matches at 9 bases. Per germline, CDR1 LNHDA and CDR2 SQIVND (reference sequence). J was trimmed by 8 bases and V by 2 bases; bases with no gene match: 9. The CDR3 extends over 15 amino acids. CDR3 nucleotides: TGTGCCAGTAGTATACTGACAGGGGGGCTCTCGGGCTACACCTTC. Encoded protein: CASSILTGGLSGYTF.

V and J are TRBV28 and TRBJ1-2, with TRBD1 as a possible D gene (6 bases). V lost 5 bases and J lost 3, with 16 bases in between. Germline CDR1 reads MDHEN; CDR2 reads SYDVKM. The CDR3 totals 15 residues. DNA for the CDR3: TGTGCCAGCAGTCCCCGGGAGGGGGGGGACTATGGCTACACCTTC. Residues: CASSPREGGDYGYTF.

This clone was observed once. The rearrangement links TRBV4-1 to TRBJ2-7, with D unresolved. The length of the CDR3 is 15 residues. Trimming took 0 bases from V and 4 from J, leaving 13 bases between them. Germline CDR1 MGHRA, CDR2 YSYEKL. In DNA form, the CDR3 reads TGCGCCAGCAGCCAAGATACAGTCTCGGGTTACGAGCAGTACTTC. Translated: CASSQDTVSGYEQYF.

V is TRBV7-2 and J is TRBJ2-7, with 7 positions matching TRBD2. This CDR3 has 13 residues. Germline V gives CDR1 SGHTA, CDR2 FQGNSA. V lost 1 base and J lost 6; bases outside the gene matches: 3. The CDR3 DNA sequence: TGTGCCAGCAGCTTAGGCGGGGGAGGCGAGCAGTACTTC. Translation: CASSLGGGGEQYF. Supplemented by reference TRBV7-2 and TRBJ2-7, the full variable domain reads GAGVSQSPSNKVTEKGKDVELRCDPISGHTALYWYRQSLGQGLEFLIYFQGNSAPDKSGLPSDRFSAERTGGSVSTLTIQRTQQEDSAVYLCASSLGGGGEQYFGPGTRLTVT.

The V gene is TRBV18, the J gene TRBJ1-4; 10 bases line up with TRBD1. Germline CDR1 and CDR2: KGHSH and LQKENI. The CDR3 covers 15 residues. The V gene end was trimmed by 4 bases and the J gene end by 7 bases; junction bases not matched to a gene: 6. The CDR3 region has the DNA TGTGCCAGCTCACGCGTCCGGGACAGGGGTGAAAAACTGTTTTTT. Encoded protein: CASSRVRDRGEKLFF. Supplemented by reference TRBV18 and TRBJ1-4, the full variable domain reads NAGVMQNPRHLVRRRGQEARLRCSPMKGHSHVYWYRQLPEEGLKFMVYLQKENIIDESGMPKERFSAEFPKEGPSILRIQQVVRGDSAAYFCASSRVRDRGEKLFFGSGTQLSVL.

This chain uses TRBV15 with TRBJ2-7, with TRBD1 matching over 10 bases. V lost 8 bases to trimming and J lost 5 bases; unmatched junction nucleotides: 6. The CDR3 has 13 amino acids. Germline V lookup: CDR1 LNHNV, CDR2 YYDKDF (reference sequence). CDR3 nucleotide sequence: TGTGCCACCCGGACAGGGGGTTTTGACGAGCAGTACTTC. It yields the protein CATRTGGFDEQYF. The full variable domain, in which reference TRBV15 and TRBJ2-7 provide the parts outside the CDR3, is DAMVIQNPRYQVTQFGKPVTLSCSQTLNHNVMYWYQQKSSQAPKLLFHYYDKDFNNEADTPDNFQSRRPNTSFCFLDIRSPGLGDTAMYLCATRTGGFDEQYFGPGTRLTVT.

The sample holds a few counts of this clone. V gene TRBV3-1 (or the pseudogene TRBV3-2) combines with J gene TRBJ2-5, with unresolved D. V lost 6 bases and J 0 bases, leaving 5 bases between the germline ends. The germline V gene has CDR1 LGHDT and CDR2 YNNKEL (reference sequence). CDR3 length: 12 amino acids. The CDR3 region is CASSHHQETQYF. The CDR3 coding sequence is TGTGCCAGCAGTCACCACCAAGAGACCCAGTACTTC.

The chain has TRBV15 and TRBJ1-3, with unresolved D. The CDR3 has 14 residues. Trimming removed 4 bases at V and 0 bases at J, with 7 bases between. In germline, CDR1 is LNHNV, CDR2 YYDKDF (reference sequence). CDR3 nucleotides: TGTGCCACCAGCAAACCTTACTCTGGAAACACCATATATTTT. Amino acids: CATSKPYSGNTIYF.

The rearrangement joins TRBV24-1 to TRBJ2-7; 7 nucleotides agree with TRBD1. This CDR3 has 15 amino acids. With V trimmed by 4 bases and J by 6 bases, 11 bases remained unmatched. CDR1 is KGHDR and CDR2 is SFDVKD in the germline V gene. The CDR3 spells CATSESDRLTGEQYF. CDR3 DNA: TGTGCCACCAGTGAATCGGACAGGTTAACGGGCGAGCAGTACTTC.

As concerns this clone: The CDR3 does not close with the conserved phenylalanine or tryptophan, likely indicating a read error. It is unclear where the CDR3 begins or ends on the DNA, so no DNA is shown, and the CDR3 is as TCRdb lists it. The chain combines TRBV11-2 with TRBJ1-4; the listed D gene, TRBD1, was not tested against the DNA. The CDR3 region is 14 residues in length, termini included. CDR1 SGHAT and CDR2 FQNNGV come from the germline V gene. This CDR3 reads CASSHRDSIMKRGV.

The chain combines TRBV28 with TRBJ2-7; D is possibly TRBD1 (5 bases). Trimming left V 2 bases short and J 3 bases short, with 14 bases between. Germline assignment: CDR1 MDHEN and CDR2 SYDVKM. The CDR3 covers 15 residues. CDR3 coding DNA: TGTGCCAGCAGTTTAGAGGCAGGGAAGAGCTACGAGCAGTACTTC. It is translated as CASSLEAGKSYEQYF. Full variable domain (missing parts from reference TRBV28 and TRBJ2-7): DVKVTQSSRYLVKRTGEKVFLECVQDMDHENMFWYRQDPGLGLRLIYFSYDVKMKEKGDIPEGYSVSREKKERFSLILESASTNQTSMYLCASSLEAGKSYEQYFGPGTRLTVT.

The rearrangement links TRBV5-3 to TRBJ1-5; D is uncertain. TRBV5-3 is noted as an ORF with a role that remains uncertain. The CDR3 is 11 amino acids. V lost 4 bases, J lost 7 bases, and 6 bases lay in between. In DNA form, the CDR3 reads TGTGCCAGAAGCCCTACGCAGCCCCAGCATTTT. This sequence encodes CARSPTQPQHF.

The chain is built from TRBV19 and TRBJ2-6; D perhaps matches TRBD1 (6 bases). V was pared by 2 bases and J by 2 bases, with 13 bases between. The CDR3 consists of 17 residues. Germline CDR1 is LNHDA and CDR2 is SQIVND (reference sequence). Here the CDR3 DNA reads TGTGCCAGTAGTATATTTGCAGGGGTCGCTGGGGCCAACGTCCTGACTTTC. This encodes CASSIFAGVAGANVLTF.

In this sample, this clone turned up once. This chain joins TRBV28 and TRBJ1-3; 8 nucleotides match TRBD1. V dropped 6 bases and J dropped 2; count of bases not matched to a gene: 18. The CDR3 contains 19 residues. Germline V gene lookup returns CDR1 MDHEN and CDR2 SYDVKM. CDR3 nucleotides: TGTGCCAGCAGCCCCCGCCGGGACAGGCCTCTCTTCCCTGGAAACACCATATATTTT. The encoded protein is CASSPRRDRPLFPGNTIYF. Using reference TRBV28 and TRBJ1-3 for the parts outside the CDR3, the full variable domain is DVKVTQSSRYLVKRTGEKVFLECVQDMDHENMFWYRQDPGLGLRLIYFSYDVKMKEKGDIPEGYSVSREKKERFSLILESASTNQTSMYLCASSPRRDRPLFPGNTIYFGEGSWLTVV.

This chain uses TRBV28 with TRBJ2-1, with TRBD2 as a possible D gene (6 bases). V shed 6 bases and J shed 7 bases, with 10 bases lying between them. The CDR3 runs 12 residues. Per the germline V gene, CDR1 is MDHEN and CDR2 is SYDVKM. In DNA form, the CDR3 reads TGTGCCAGCAGGCCGGGAGTTAATGAGCAGTTCTTC. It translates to CASRPGVNEQFF.

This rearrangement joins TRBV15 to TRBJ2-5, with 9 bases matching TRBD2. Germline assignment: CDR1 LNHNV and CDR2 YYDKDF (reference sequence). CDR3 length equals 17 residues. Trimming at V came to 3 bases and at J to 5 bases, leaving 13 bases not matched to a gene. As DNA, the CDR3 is TGTGCCACCAGCAGGGGCCCCTGGGGCGGGGGGGCGGAGACCCAGTACTTC. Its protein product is CATSRGPWGGGAETQYF. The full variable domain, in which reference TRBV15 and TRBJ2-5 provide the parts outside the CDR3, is DAMVIQNPRYQVTQFGKPVTLSCSQTLNHNVMYWYQQKSSQAPKLLFHYYDKDFNNEADTPDNFQSRRPNTSFCFLDIRSPGLGDTAMYLCATSRGPWGGGAETQYFGPGTRLLVL.

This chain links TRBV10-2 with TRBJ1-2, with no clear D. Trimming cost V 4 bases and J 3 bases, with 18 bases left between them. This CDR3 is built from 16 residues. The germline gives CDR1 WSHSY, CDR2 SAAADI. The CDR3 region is CASSGFALTGDYGYTF. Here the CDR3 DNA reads TGCGCCAGCAGTGGGTTTGCCCTAACTGGGGACTATGGCTACACCTTC.

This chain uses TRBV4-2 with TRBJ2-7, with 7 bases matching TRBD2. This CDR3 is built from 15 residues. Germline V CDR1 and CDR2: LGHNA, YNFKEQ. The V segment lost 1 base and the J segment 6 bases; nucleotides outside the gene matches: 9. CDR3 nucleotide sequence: TGTGCCAGCAGCCAAGCTCGAGGGAGGGCCGGCGAGCAGTACTTC. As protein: CASSQARGRAGEQYF.

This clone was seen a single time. CDR3 amino acids: CASSPSDRVLGTQYF. Written as DNA, the CDR3 is TGTGCCAGCAGCCCCTCGGACAGGGTTTTGGGAACCCAGTACTTC. This sequence joins TRBV28 and TRBJ2-5, with TRBD1 matching 8 bases. This CDR3 has 15 residues. V lost 6 bases and J lost 8; bases outside the gene matches: 14. Germline V gene lookup returns CDR1 MDHEN and CDR2 SYDVKM.

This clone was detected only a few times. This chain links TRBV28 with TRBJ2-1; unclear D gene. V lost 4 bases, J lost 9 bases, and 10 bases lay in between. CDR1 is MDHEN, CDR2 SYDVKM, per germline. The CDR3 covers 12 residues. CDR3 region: CASSWVSTEQFF. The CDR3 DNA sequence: TGTGCCAGCAGTTGGGTGAGCACTGAGCAGTTCTTC.

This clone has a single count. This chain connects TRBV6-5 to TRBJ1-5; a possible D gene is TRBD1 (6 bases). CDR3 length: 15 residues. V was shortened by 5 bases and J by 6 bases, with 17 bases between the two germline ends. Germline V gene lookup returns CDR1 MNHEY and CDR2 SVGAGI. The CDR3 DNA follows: TGTGCCAGCAGTCAGTATCAGGGAGGGGGTCAGCCCCAGCATTTT. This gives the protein CASSQYQGGGQPQHF.

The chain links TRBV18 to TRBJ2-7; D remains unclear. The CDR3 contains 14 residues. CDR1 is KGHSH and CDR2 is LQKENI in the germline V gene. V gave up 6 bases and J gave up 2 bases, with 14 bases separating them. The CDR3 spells CASSSGPLAYEQYF. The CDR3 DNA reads TGTGCCAGCTCGAGTGGACCCTTGGCCTACGAGCAGTACTTC.

The CDR3 spells CASDGNTEAFF. DNA for the CDR3: TGTGCCAGCGACGGGAACACTGAAGCTTTCTTT. J is TRBJ1-1 and V is TRBV28; no reliable D call. CDR3 length: 11 amino acids. The V end lost 8 bases, the J end lost 1 base, and 5 bases lay between the germline ends. The germline gives CDR1 MDHEN, CDR2 SYDVKM.

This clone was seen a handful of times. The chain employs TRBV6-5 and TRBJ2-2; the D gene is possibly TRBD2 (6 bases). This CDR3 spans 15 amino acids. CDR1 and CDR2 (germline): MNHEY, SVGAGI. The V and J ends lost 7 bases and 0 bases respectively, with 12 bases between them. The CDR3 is CASKVAAANTGELFF. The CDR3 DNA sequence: TGTGCCAGCAAGGTAGCGGCCGCGAACACCGGGGAGCTGTTTTTT.